This T cell receptor (beta chain) was observed in a study of shared clonotypes between healthy human individuals. Study-wide points: When naive CD4 clonotypes were compared across several donors, about 4.8% were shared. A reduction in generation probabilities was seen for non-shared clonotypes relative to those shared by all four donors. Researchers sampled only blood; tissue repertoires likely differ.

For this clone: Its target is unknown.

For each subset, genomic DNA was distributed in equal portions over several immunoSEQ plates. Sequencing used immunoSEQ multiplex PCR; TCRdb keeps in-frame clones, though not all of them. Of roughly 720,000 clones listed, less than 95% are singletons. The V end lost 7 bases, the J end lost 3 bases, and 12 bases lay between the germline ends. This CDR3 has 13 residues. The germline CDR1 and CDR2 sequences are MNHEY and SVGAGI. Sequenced input: memory CD8+ T cells from PBMCs. The subset is: CD45RO+ cells pooled with CCR7-negative TemRA cells. The TCR comes from a man younger than 30 in good health. Some clones in this sample may be carry-over from other donors' samples. The genes are TRBV6-5 and TRBJ1-2; D uncertain. The CDR3 DNA is TGTGCCAGCACCTTAGGAGAGGACTATGGCTACACCTTC. Its protein is CASTLGEDYGYTF.